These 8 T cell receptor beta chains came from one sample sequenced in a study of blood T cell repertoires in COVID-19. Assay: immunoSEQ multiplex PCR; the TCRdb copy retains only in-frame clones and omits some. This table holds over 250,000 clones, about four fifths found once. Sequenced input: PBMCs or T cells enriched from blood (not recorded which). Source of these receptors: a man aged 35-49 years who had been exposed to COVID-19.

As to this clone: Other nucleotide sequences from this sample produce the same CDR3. The CDR3 sequence: CASSPTGDSNQPQHF. For the CDR3, the DNA is TGTGCCAGCAGCCCCACAGGAGATAGCAATCAGCCCCAGCATTTT. The rearrangement joins TRBV7-9 to TRBJ1-5; a possible D gene is TRBD1 (5 bases). This CDR3 is 15 amino acids long. V was cut by 5 bases and J by 0 bases, with 11 bases left in between. Germline values: CDR1 SEHNR, CDR2 FQNEAQ (reference sequence).

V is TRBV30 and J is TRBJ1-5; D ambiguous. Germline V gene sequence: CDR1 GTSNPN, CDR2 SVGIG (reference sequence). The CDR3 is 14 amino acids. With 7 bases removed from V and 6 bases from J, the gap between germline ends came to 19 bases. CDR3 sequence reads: CAFDKRGSGQPQHF. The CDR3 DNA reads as TGTGCCTTCGACAAACGGGGTTCTGGTCAGCCCCAGCATTTT.

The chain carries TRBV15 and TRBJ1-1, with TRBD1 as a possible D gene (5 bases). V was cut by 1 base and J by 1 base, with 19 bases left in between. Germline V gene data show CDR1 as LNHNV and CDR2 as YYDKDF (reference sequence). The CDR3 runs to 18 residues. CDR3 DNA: TGTGCCACCAGCAGAGCTCTGGGGGGGGAAGTAGGGAACACTGAAGCTTTCTTT. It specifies CATSRALGGEVGNTEAFF.

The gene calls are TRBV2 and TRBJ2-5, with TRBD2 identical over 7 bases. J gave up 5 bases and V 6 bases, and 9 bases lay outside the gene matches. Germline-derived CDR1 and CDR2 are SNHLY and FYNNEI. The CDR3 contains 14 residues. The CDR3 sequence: CASSPAMGGETQYF. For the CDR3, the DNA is TGTGCCAGCAGCCCCGCCATGGGGGGGGAGACCCAGTACTTC.

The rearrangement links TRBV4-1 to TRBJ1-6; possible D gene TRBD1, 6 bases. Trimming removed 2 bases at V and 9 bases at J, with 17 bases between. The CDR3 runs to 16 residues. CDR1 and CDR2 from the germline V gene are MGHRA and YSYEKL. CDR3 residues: CASSQRGDIMGSPLHF. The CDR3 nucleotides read TGCGCCAGCAGCCAACGGGGGGACATAATGGGTTCACCCCTCCACTTT.

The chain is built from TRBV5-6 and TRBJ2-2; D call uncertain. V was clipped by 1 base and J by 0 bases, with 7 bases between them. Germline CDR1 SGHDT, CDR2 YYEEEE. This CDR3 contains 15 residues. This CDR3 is CASSLTPPNTGELFF. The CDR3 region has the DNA TGTGCCAGCAGCTTGACACCGCCGAACACCGGGGAGCTGTTTTTT.

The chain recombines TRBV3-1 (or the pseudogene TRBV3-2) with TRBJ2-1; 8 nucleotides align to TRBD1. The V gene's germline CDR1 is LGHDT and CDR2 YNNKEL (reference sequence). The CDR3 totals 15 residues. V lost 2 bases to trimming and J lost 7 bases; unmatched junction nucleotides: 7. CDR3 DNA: TGTGCCAGCAGCCAACAGACAGGGGTAGGGAATGAGCAGTTCTTC. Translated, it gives CASSQQTGVGNEQFF.

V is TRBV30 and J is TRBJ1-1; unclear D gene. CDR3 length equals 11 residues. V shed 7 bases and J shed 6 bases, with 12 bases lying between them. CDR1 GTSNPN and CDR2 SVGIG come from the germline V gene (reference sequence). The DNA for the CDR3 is TGTGCCTCTACGGTTTTTTCTGAAGCTTTCTTT. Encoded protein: CASTVFSEAFF.